This note documents a single T cell receptor beta chain sequence. These data belong to a study of shared T cell receptors in the human thymus. Measured with immunoSEQ multiplex PCR; TCRdb has only the in-frame clones, and not every one. The table lists hundreds of thousands of clones, about 84% of them singletons, with roughly 0.013% in the top ten. CDR1 SEHNR and CDR2 FQNEAQ come from the germline V gene (reference sequence). The CDR3 contains 16 residues. Trimming pared 0 bases from V and 0 bases from J, leaving 9 bases between. This same sample was also taken into another study, of human thymus T cells. In that study: In corrective heart surgery, resections were taken, and these provided the thymus tissue. Thymic repertoires of unrelated individuals were reported in related research to overlap highly.

This clonotype originated in a boy younger than two with a congenital heart defect. What was sequenced was thymocytes. The chain has TRBV7-9 and TRBJ2-4; D is perhaps TRBD2 (6 bases). The DNA for the CDR3 is TGTGCCAGCAGCTTAGCGAGGGGACTAGCCAAAAACATTCAGTACTTC. Its translation is CASSLARGLAKNIQYF.